The 18 T cell receptor beta chains listed next were all sequenced from one sample in a study of early stage breast cancer tumors (dated by TCRdb to the late 2010s). The library was produced with the immunoSEQ multiplex PCR assay. Entries here come from immuneACCESS through TCRdb and include only in-frame sequences with V and J called. Some clones fail to appear in such tables; in the studies checked, an unresolved V gene covers under half of the shortfall, and the cause of the remainder is unknown. For this sample there are about 29,000 clones; approximately 85% appear just once. In total, the top ten clones hold 9.3% of the sample. The sequenced sample was blood. The receptors come from a person aged 50-59 years with breast cancer.

The rearrangement joins TRBV9 to TRBJ1-6, with D unresolved. Germline V gene lookup returns CDR1 SGDLS and CDR2 YYNGEE. V shed 0 bases and J shed 5 bases, with 6 bases lying between them. The CDR3 has 14 residues. The CDR3 loop reads CASSVEWNNSPLHF. The CDR3 nucleotides read TGTGCCAGCAGCGTAGAGTGGAATAATTCACCCCTCCACTTT.

The chain uses TRBV5-1 and TRBJ1-2; TRBD1 might be the D (6 bases). The CDR3 contains 13 residues. V lost 0 bases and J lost 6, with 9 bases in between. Germline CDR1 is SGHRS and CDR2 is YFSETQ. The CDR3 DNA sequence: TGCGCCAGCAGCTTGGGTAGGGGGGATGGCTACACCTTC. This gives the protein CASSLGRGDGYTF.

The V and J genes are TRBV7-6 and TRBJ2-1, with a weak D call TRBD2 (6 bases). The CDR3 is 15 residues long. V dropped 5 bases and J dropped 4 bases, with 15 bases sitting between them. The germline CDR1 and CDR2 sequences are SGHVS and FNYEAQ. The CDR3 nucleotides read TGTGCCAGCAGCCGTAGCGGAGGAGTTTACAATGAGCAGTTCTTC. Translation: CASSRSGGVYNEQFF.

This chain uses TRBV29-1 with TRBJ2-1; 10 nucleotides align to TRBD2. Germline trimming cut 5 bases from V and 6 bases from J; bases unmatched to any gene: 1. CDR3 size: 12 residues. Germline V gene lookup returns CDR1 SQVTM and CDR2 ANQGSEA. The DNA of the CDR3 is TGCAGCGTTCTAGCGGGAGTCAATGAGCAGTTCTTC. As protein: CSVLAGVNEQFF.

The rearrangement uses TRBV7-9 and TRBJ2-1, with D tentatively TRBD2 (6 bases). Trimming took 1 base from V and 9 from J, leaving 13 bases between them. Germline V gene data show CDR1 as SEHNR and CDR2 as FQNEAQ (reference sequence). The CDR3 runs 14 residues. CDR3 amino acids: CASSLVAAKSEQFF. The CDR3 region has the DNA TGTGCCAGCAGCTTAGTAGCGGCCAAAAGTGAGCAGTTCTTC. Using reference TRBV7-9 and TRBJ2-1 for the parts outside the CDR3, the full variable domain is DTGVSQNPRHKITKRGQNVTFRCDPISEHNRLYWYRQTLGQGPEFLTYFQNEAQLEKSRLLSDRFSAERPKGSFSTLEIQRTEQGDSAMYLCASSLVAAKSEQFFGPGTRLTVL.

The chain recombines TRBV7-9 with TRBJ2-1; 9 bases align to TRBD1. V shed 3 bases, J shed 8 bases, and the junction held 2 bases outside the gene matches. In germline, CDR1 is SEHNR, CDR2 FQNEAQ (reference sequence). The CDR3 loop spans 13 amino acids. The CDR3 DNA reads TGTGCCAGCAGCTTGGACAGGGGTGATGAGCAGTTCTTC. Its translation: CASSLDRGDEQFF.

The chain joins TRBV7-9 to TRBJ2-7, with no clear D. Per the germline V gene, CDR1 is SEHNR and CDR2 is FQNEAQ (reference sequence). The CDR3 covers 11 residues. V shed 7 bases and J shed 5 bases, with 9 bases lying between them. The CDR3 region has the DNA TGTGCCAGCACCTGGTCCGACGAGCAGTACTTC. It specifies CASTWSDEQYF.

This clone was picked up one time. The rearrangement links TRBV5-1 to TRBJ2-1; D perhaps matches TRBD1 (6 bases). Germline lookup yields CDR1 SGHRS and CDR2 YFSETQ. Trimming took off 0 bases at V and 10 bases at J, with 8 bases between the two ends. This CDR3 region has 12 residues. The CDR3 loop reads CASSLEGGEQFF. The CDR3 nucleotides are TGCGCCAGCAGCTTGGAAGGGGGAGAGCAGTTCTTC.

V gene TRBV2 combines with J gene TRBJ2-3; D call uncertain. There are 14 residues in the CDR3. CDR1 is SNHLY and CDR2 is FYNNEI in the germline V gene. Trimming removed 7 bases at V and 3 bases at J, with 14 bases between. The chain's CDR3 is CASKGPHGTDTQYF. DNA for the CDR3: TGTGCCAGCAAAGGTCCCCACGGTACAGATACGCAGTATTTT. The whole variable domain, filled in from reference TRBV2 and TRBJ2-3, reads EPEVTQTPSHQVTQMGQEVILRCVPISNHLYFYWYRQILGQKVEFLVSFYNNEISEKSEIFDDQFSVERPDGSNFTLKIRSTKLEDSAMYFCASKGPHGTDTQYFGPGTRLTVL.

The genes are TRBV7-3 and TRBJ1-2; no reliable D call. The CDR3 length is 15 residues. Germline CDR1 reads SGHTA; CDR2 reads FQGTGA. The V end was cut by 5 bases, the J end by 2 bases, with 15 bases between. The chain's CDR3 is CASSPRPGGNYGYTF. The CDR3 DNA is TGTGCCAGCAGCCCCAGGCCAGGAGGAAACTATGGCTACACCTTC.

This chain connects TRBV6-6 to TRBJ2-4, with D possibly being TRBD1 (5 bases). The ends were cut back, 6 bases at V and 6 bases at J, with 12 bases in the middle. This CDR3 has 13 residues. Germline values: CDR1 MNHNY, CDR2 SVGAGI (reference sequence). CDR3 region: CASRAGLANIQYF. Written as DNA, the CDR3 is TGTGCCAGCAGGGCAGGGTTGGCAAACATTCAGTACTTC.

This chain joins TRBV5-3 and TRBJ1-2; D unresolved. TRBV5-3 is given ORF status, its function remaining uncertain. Trimming removed 4 bases at V and 4 bases at J, with 8 bases between. The CDR3 totals 12 residues. The CDR3 protein is CARSKEGYGYTF. CDR3 sequence (DNA): TGTGCCAGAAGCAAGGAGGGCTATGGCTACACCTTC.

The chain uses TRBV10-3 and TRBJ2-7; D is unclear. The germline V and J ends were trimmed by 0 bases and 0 bases, with 6 bases remaining between them. Germline CDR1 is ENHRY and CDR2 is SYGVKD. The length of the CDR3 is 14 residues. This chain's CDR3 is CAISESVGSYEQYF. The CDR3 region has the DNA TGTGCCATCAGTGAGTCCGTGGGCTCCTACGAGCAGTACTTC.

In DNA, the CDR3 is TGTGCCAGCAGCTCTGACGAAGGCTATGGCTACACCTTC. The encoded protein is CASSSDEGYGYTF. This chain joins TRBV7-6 and TRBJ1-2; D is unclear. Deletions cut 4 bases from V and 4 bases from J, with 10 bases between. Germline CDR1 is SGHVS and CDR2 is FNYEAQ. This CDR3 spans 13 amino acids. Full variable domain (remainder filled in from reference TRBV7-6 and TRBJ1-2): GAGVSQSPRYKVTKRGQDVALRCDPISGHVSLYWYRQALGQGPEFLTYFNYEAQQDKSGLPNDRFSAERPEGSISTLTIQRTEQRDSAMYRCASSSDEGYGYTFGSGTRLTVV.

The CDR3 loop is CSVEDQDRDYGYTF. For the CDR3, the DNA is TGCAGCGTTGAAGATCAGGACAGGGACTATGGCTACACCTTC. The chain has TRBV29-1 and TRBJ1-2; 8 bases agree with TRBD1. The CDR3 spans 14 residues. V gave up 0 bases and J gave up 3 bases; unmatched junction bases: 3. Per germline, CDR1 SQVTM and CDR2 ANQGSEA.

The chain joins TRBV5-4 to TRBJ2-5; weak D call: TRBD2 (5 bases). The germline V gene encodes CDR1 SGHNT and CDR2 YYREEE (reference sequence). There are 14 residues in the CDR3. Trimming removed 4 bases from V and 4 bases from J, with 14 bases in between. CDR3 in DNA: TGTGCCAGCAGCCAACTAGGCCCGGGAGAGACCCAGTACTTC. Amino acid sequence: CASSQLGPGETQYF.

This clone was counted between two and nine times. V and J are TRBV6-1 and TRBJ1-3; no firm D call. The CDR3 spans 15 residues. The V end lost 4 bases, the J end lost 0 bases, and 10 bases lay between the germline ends. Looked up from germline, CDR1 is MNHNS and CDR2 is SASEGT. The chain's CDR3 is CASSVDLISGNTIYF. CDR3 DNA: TGTGCCAGCAGTGTGGACTTGATCTCTGGAAACACCATATATTTT.

The rearrangement joins TRBV5-4 to TRBJ2-7; perhaps TRBD1 as D (5 bases). The CDR3 has 13 amino acids. CDR1 SGHNT and CDR2 YYREEE come from the germline V gene (reference sequence). The germline V and J ends were trimmed by 0 bases and 4 bases, with 8 bases remaining between them. DNA for the CDR3: TGTGCCAGCAGCTTGGCAGGGCCTTACGAGCAGTACTTC. It encodes CASSLAGPYEQYF.